A selection of T cell receptor beta chains follows, all from one sample in a study of control samples from healthy donors and cancer patients. Clones were sequenced by immunoSEQ multiplex PCR, and TCRdb holds only the in-frame ones, with some missing. The repertoire holds around 170,000 clones, with almost 90% as singletons. Specimen: blood. Receptor source: a woman between 25 and 40 years old in good health. Each CDR3 is given with its conserved first and last residue. Fields, in order: J gene, D gene, V gene, clone size, CDR3 DNA, CDR3 protein. D genes are given only for firm matches. The size field is filled for only some rows; it gives once, few, many or a size class.

TRBJ1-1 . TRBV7-9 . TGTGCCAGTGAGGGATCTGGGACTGAAGCTTTCTTT CASEGSGTEAFF
TRBJ1-2 . TRBV11-2 . TGTGCCAGCAGCTTAGGCCCCGGGCACTATGGCTACACCTTC CASSLGPGHYGYTF
TRBJ2-2 . TRBV24-1 . TGTGCCACCAGTGAACACGGACGTGGTGGGGAGCTGTTTTTT CATSEHGRGGELFF
TRBJ2-1 . TRBV6-4 . TGTGCCAGCAGCCAGTACTCCTACAATGAGCAGTTCTTC CASSQYSYNEQFF
TRBJ2-3 . TRBV19 few TGTGCCAGTAGTATAGGTGGAGGGACCACAGATACGCAGTATTTT CASSIGGGTTDTQYF
TRBJ1-2 . TRBV12-3/TRBV12-4 . TGTGCCAGCAGCCCGGGGGAAGGCTATGGCTACACCTTC CASSPGEGYGYTF
TRBJ2-1 TRBD2 TRBV11-2 . TGTGCCAGCAGCTTGGGGAGGGGAAATGAGCAGTTCTTC CASSLGRGNEQFF
TRBJ1-1 . TRBV5-6 . TGTGCCAGCAGCTCAATCCAGACCTTGAACACTGAAGCTTTCTTT CASSSIQTLNTEAFF
TRBJ1-5 . TRBV24-1 . TGTGCCACCAGTGTTGACAGGAATCAGCCCCAGCATTTT CATSVDRNQPQHF
TRBJ2-1 . TRBV6-4 . TGTGCCAGCAGTGACTCGAGGGGGGGCTACAATGAGCAGTTCTTC CASSDSRGGYNEQFF
TRBJ2-5 TRBD1 TRBV28 few TGTGCCAGCAGTTTATTGGACAGGGGAGAGACCCAGTACTTC CASSLLDRGETQYF
TRBJ2-7 . TRBV27 once TGTGCCAGCAGTTTTCGACACCTCTACGAGCAGTACTTC CASSFRHLYEQYF
TRBJ1-1 TRBD1 TRBV2 . TGTGCCAGCGCGTACAGGGGAGGCACTGAAGCTTTCTTT CASAYRGGTEAFF
TRBJ2-6 . TRBV30 . TGTGCCTGTACCTCATTCGTCCTGACTTTC CACTSFVLTF
TRBJ1-5 . TRBV19 . TGTGCCAGTAGTATCGGGGGCAGGGGCAATCAGCCCCAGCATTTT CASSIGGRGNQPQHF
TRBJ1-5 . TRBV4-1 . TGCGCCAGCAGCCAAGCCAATCTGGCAGAGAATCAGCCCCAGCATTTT CASSQANLAENQPQHF
TRBJ2-3 TRBD2 TRBV29-1 . TGCAGCGTTGAAATCAATCTAGCGGGGGGAACCCGTAGCACAGATACGCAGTATTTT CSVEINLAGGTRSTDTQYF
TRBJ1-2 . TRBV20-1 . TGCAGTGCTAGTTTTCGGGGAGGCTACACCTTC CSASFRGGYTF
TRBJ2-5 TRBD2 TRBV4-2 . TGTGCCAGCAGCCCCCGAACTAGCGGGGGGAGGGAGACCCAGTACTTC CASSPRTSGGRETQYF
TRBJ2-2 . TRBV29-1 once TGCAGCGTTGTAGCCGGGGAGCTGTTTTTT CSVVAGELFF
TRBJ2-7 . TRBV27 few TGTGCCAGCAGTTTGGGCTTGGGGGCGCAGGAGCAGTACTTC CASSLGLGAQEQYF
TRBJ1-2 TRBD1 TRBV15 . TGTGCCACCAGCAGAGAACAGGGGGGCACCTATGGCTACACCTTC CATSREQGGTYGYTF
TRBJ2-1 TRBD2 TRBV10-3 . TGTGCCATCAGTGGACTAGCGGAGGCCCGCCCTGAGCAGTTCTTC CAISGLAEARPEQFF
TRBJ1-1 . TRBV19 . TGTGCCAGTAGTATTCGGTCCTCGAACACTGAAGCTTTCTTT CASSIRSSNTEAFF
TRBJ2-1 TRBD1 TRBV27 . TGTGCCAGCAGTATTACAGGGGAAGGGCCCTACAATGAGCAGTTCTTC CASSITGEGPYNEQFF
TRBJ2-7 TRBD1 TRBV6-6 . TGTGCCATCGGACAGGGCCGAGACGAGCAGTACTTC CAIGQGRDEQYF
TRBJ1-5 . TRBV9 . TGTGCCAGCAGCAGTGGGACACTAAGCAATCAGCCCCAGCATTTT CASSSGTLSNQPQHF
TRBJ1-2 TRBD1 TRBV19 . TGTGCCAGTAGCCCGACCGGGACAGGGACCTATGGCTACACCTTC CASSPTGTGTYGYTF
TRBJ2-2 . TRBV27 few TGTGCCAGCAGTCCAGGGGCGGGGGCCGGGGAGCTGTTTTTT CASSPGAGAGELFF
TRBJ1-5 . TRBV19 . TGTGCCAGTAGTATGGAGGCAATTCAGCCCCAGCATTTT CASSMEAIQPQHF
TRBJ2-5 TRBD1 TRBV24-1 . TGTGCCACCAGTGACCCCGCAGGGGGCCGGGAGACCCAGTACTTC CATSDPAGGRETQYF
TRBJ1-2 TRBD1 TRBV20-1 . TGCAGTGCAAGTCCCGGACAGGGCTTCTATGGCTACACCTTC CSASPGQGFYGYTF
TRBJ1-4 TRBD1 TRBV30 . TGTGCCTGGAGTGTAGGACGGGGAGGGGGCGCGATTTCTGGGCGACTATTTTTT CAWSVGRGGGAISGRLFF
TRBJ2-7 . TRBV6-5 . TGTGCCAGCAGTTACAGGGGTAGAAGCTACGAGCAGTACTTC CASSYRGRSYEQYF
TRBJ2-5 TRBD2 TRBV15 . TGTGCCACCAGCAGAGAACCGGGGGGAACACAAGAGACCCAGTACTTC CATSREPGGTQETQYF
TRBJ2-7 . TRBV28 . TGTGCCAGCAGTTTAGAGGGGATGAGCTACGAGCAGTACTTC CASSLEGMSYEQYF
TRBJ2-1 . TRBV5-1 . TGCGCCAGCAGCTCCGACAGTGGGGGCTACAATGAGCAGTTCTTC CASSSDSGGYNEQFF
TRBJ2-7 . TRBV27 . TGTGCCAGCAGTTTCCGCGGGGACACCTACGAGCAGTACTTC CASSFRGDTYEQYF
TRBJ1-3 . TRBV1 . TGCACCAGCAGCCAGCCCTCGGCCTGCCGAACAAAATCCTCTGGAAACACCATATATTTT CTSSQPSACRTKSSGNTIYF
TRBJ1-3 . TRBV24-1 once TGTGCCACCAGTGGCGGCGCTGGAAACACCATATATTTT CATSGGAGNTIYF
TRBJ1-2 TRBD1 TRBV10-2 . TGCGCCAGCAGTGAACAGGGGAGCTATGGCTACACCTTC CASSEQGSYGYTF
TRBJ1-5 TRBD1 TRBV28 . TGTGCCAGCAGTTCGGGACAGTCTGGTAGCAATCAGCCCCAGCATTTT CASSSGQSGSNQPQHF
TRBJ1-3 . TRBV5-1 medium-sized TGCGCCAGCAGCCCCGACGGGATGGGAAACACCATATATTTT CASSPDGMGNTIYF
TRBJ2-3 . TRBV3-1/TRBV3-2 . TGTGCCAGCAGCCAGGGACCTTCGGGGACAGATACGCAGTATTTT CASSQGPSGTDTQYF
TRBJ2-7 TRBD1 TRBV5-1 . TGCGCCAGCAGCACCTCCCAGGGGGCCCAGTACTTC CASSTSQGAQYF